The rows below give T cell receptor beta chains drawn from one sample of a study of blood T cells in healthy people across ages. TCRdb itself ran the 5' RACE reads through MiXCR, one entry per CDR3 protein. The sample contains around 780,000 distinct CDR3 sequences, around 24% of which appear only once. The same data also went into a second study, on T cells of mothers and their children.

The sample comprised blood. The receptor source for this set is a boy between 5 and 17 years old in good health. Each CDR3 is given with its conserved first and last residue. D genes are given only for firm matches. Clone size is given for some rows only: seen once, a few or many times, or a class if the clone is expanded.

V	D	J	size	CDR3	DNA
TRBV20-1	TRBD2	TRBJ2-1	-	CSAGGEGNEQFF	TGCAGTGCGGGGGGGGAGGGCAATGAGCAGTTCTTC
TRBV11-2	TRBD2	TRBJ2-1	few	CASSSLPGLAVTYNEQFF	TGTGCCAGCAGCTCCCTTCCGGGTCTAGCGGTCACCTACAATGAGCAGTTCTTC
TRBV28	-	TRBJ1-2	many	CASSLGGGYTF	TGTGCCAGCAGTTTAGGGGGAGGCTACACCTTC
TRBV24-1	TRBD2	TRBJ2-5	-	CATSGASGQETQYF	TGTGCCACCAGTGGGGCTAGCGGGCAAGAGACCCAGTACTTC
TRBV29-1	-	TRBJ1-1	-	CSAQGLNTEAFF	TGCAGCGCCCAGGGGTTGAACACTGAAGCTTTCTTT
TRBV7-9	-	TRBJ2-3	-	CASSAWGASPDTQYF	TGTGCCAGCAGCGCGTGGGGGGCAAGCCCAGATACGCAGTATTTT
TRBV7-3	-	TRBJ1-1	-	CASSSSGQSKAFF	TGTGCCAGCAGCTCTAGCGGACAGTCAAAAGCTTTCTTT
TRBV14	TRBD2	TRBJ2-1	-	CASSLAGGRAEQFF	TGTGCCAGCAGCCTAGCGGGGGGGCGGGCTGAGCAGTTCTTC
TRBV5-1	-	TRBJ2-5	few	CASSLAGQSAETQYF	TGCGCCAGCAGCTTGGCCGGCCAGTCCGCAGAGACCCAGTACTTC
TRBV29-1	TRBD1	TRBJ2-5	-	CSVPQGVAETQYF	TGCAGCGTCCCCCAGGGGGTTGCGGAGACCCAGTACTTC
TRBV7-6	-	TRBJ1-4	-	CASSSTTVNEKLFF	TGTGCCAGCAGCTCTACGACAGTTAATGAAAAACTGTTTTTT
TRBV20-1	-	TRBJ2-5	-	CSASGPTGTQETQYF	TGCAGTGCTAGTGGGCCCACGGGAACCCAAGAGACCCAGTACTTC
TRBV5-1	-	TRBJ1-2	many	CASSLGQGAGYTF	TGTGCCAGCAGCTTAGGGCAGGGTGCGGGCTACACCTTC
TRBV13	TRBD1	TRBJ2-5	few	CASSSRDRDFETQYF	TGTGCCAGCAGCTCCAGGGACAGGGATTTTGAGACCCAGTACTTC
TRBV5-1	-	TRBJ1-1	-	CASSLRSNMNTEAFF	TGCGCCAGCAGCCTACGATCTAATATGAACACTGAAGCTTTCTTT
TRBV6-5	-	TRBJ1-6	-	CASSYSSSHNSPLHF	TGTGCCAGCAGTTACTCGTCCTCTCATAATTCACCCCTCCACTTT
TRBV27	-	TRBJ2-5	many	CASTDSYQETQYF	TGTGCCAGCACCGACAGCTATCAAGAGACCCAGTACTTC
TRBV12-3/TRBV12-4	-	TRBJ2-4	once	CASSAPGTAKNIQYF	TGTGCCAGCAGTGCCCCCGGGACAGCCAAAAACATTCAGTACTTC
TRBV7-2	-	TRBJ2-2	-	CASSFTTGSNTGELFF	TGTGCCAGCAGCTTTACGACGGGGTCGAACACCGGGGAGCTGTTTTTT
TRBV29-1	-	TRBJ2-5	-	CSVSSPETQYF	TGCAGCGTTTCTAGTCCAGAGACCCAGTACTTC
TRBV10-3	-	TRBJ2-5	-	CAIGRLEETQYF	TGTGCCATCGGAAGACTTGAAGAGACCCAGTACTTC
TRBV5-1	-	TRBJ2-3	-	CASSLEGAVSTDTQYF	TGCGCCAGCAGCTTGGAAGGCGCGGTGAGCACAGATACGCAGTATTTT
TRBV2	-	TRBJ1-1	few	CASSGSRRDEAFF	TGTGCCAGCAGTGGATCCAGGCGGGATGAAGCTTTCTTT
TRBV21-1	-	TRBJ2-5	few	CASSRLAGAFQETQYF	TGTGCCAGCAGTAGGCTAGCGGGGGCGTTTCAAGAGACCCAGTACTTC
TRBV29-1	-	TRBJ1-2	-	CSVVTQEGDYGYTF	TGCAGCGTTGTAACCCAGGAGGGCGACTATGGCTACACCTTC
TRBV20-1	TRBD2	TRBJ2-1	-	CSARLSGAYNEQFF	TGCAGTGCTAGGCTTAGCGGGGCCTACAATGAGCAGTTCTTC